These 8 T cell receptor beta chains were all obtained from the same sample, sequenced in a study of response to subunit inactivated influenza vaccine. Each CDR3 protein is one row after TCRdb ran MiXCR on the RT-PCR reads. The data hold about 530,000 distinct CDR3 sequences, with over 9.5% observed a single time. The sample was PBMCs from blood, taken on the day of vaccination. These TCRs come from a man over 45 who received an inactivated influenza vaccine.

This clonotype was seen many times. The rearrangement joins TRBV24-1 to TRBJ2-2; TRBD1 agrees at 7 bases. Trimming removed 6 bases from V and 6 bases from J; junction bases left unmatched: 6. This CDR3 is built from 14 residues. Germline CDR1 is KGHDR and CDR2 is SFDVKD. In DNA form, the CDR3 reads TGTGCCACCAGTCGACAGGGTTCCCCCGGGGAGCTGTTTTTT. Its protein is CATSRQGSPGELFF.

This chain connects TRBV29-1 to TRBJ2-7, with D uncertain. CDR3 size: 14 residues. Trimming took off 0 bases at V and 0 bases at J, with 9 bases between the two ends. Germline V lookup: CDR1 SQVTM, CDR2 ANQGSEA. CDR3 loop: CSVEDRAVSYEQYF. The CDR3 DNA follows: TGCAGCGTTGAAGATCGGGCCGTCTCCTACGAGCAGTACTTC.

There are a few counts of this clonotype. The chain employs TRBV15 and TRBJ2-1, with D unresolved. V gave up 6 bases and J gave up 3 bases, with 9 bases separating them. Per the germline V gene, CDR1 is LNHNV and CDR2 is YYDKDF (reference sequence). This CDR3 is 13 amino acids long. The CDR3 protein is CATRRNNYNEQFF. CDR3 DNA sequence: TGTGCCACCAGACGAAACAACTACAATGAGCAGTTCTTC.

This clonotype was seen at least ten times. The gene calls are TRBV2 and TRBJ2-5; D unclear. Germline V gene data show CDR1 as SNHLY and CDR2 as FYNNEI. This CDR3 region has 11 residues. The germline V and J ends were trimmed by 4 bases and 9 bases, with 9 bases remaining between them. This CDR3 is CASSGLPPQYF. The CDR3 region has the DNA TGTGCCAGCAGTGGGCTGCCTCCCCAGTACTTC.

This clonotype showed up just a few times. V is TRBV12-3 or TRBV12-4 and J is TRBJ1-1; possibly TRBD1 for D (5 bases). This CDR3 has 14 amino acids. With 7 bases removed from V and 4 bases from J, the gap between germline ends came to 16 bases. The CDR3 DNA sequence: TGTGCCAGCACCCCGGGAGGGGTGGTCACTGAAGCTTTCTTT. The encoded protein is CASTPGGVVTEAFF.

This clonotype has a handful of counts. The V call is TRBV15, the J call TRBJ2-3, with TRBD2 matching over 11 bases. The CDR3 extends over 15 amino acids. The V gene's germline CDR1 is LNHNV and CDR2 YYDKDF (reference sequence). The trim removed 1 base at V and 4 bases at J, leaving 1 base unmatched. The chain's CDR3 is CATSRGLAGSDTQYF. Here the CDR3 DNA reads TGTGCCACCAGCAGAGGACTAGCGGGGTCAGATACGCAGTATTTT.

This clonotype came up a few times. The gene calls are TRBV7-2 and TRBJ2-7, with TRBD2 matching over 10 bases. The CDR3 covers 15 residues. Germline assignment: CDR1 SGHTA and CDR2 FQGNSA. V lost 5 bases, J lost 2 bases, and 6 bases stayed unmatched. CDR3 amino acids: CASSLSGGTTYEQYF. CDR3 nucleotide sequence: TGTGCCAGCAGCCTTAGCGGGGGGACTACCTACGAGCAGTACTTC.

The CDR3 DNA is TGTGCCAGCTCACCACCGGGGGCCTTCGGCTTCACAGATACGCAGTATTTT. Its protein is CASSPPGAFGFTDTQYF. The chain couples TRBV18 to TRBJ2-3, with D perhaps TRBD1 (6 bases). The germline CDR1 and CDR2 sequences are KGHSH and LQKENI. V gave up 0 bases and J gave up 2 bases, with 15 bases separating them. The CDR3 totals 17 residues.